Sequencing of this T cell receptor (beta chain) was carried out in a study of regulatory T cells in long-lasting Graves disease. Study-level background: For a period under 3 months, newly diagnosed Graves' patients had taken antithyroid drugs.

Building of the TCR beta libraries involved iRepertoire HTBI primers and Arm-PCR of CDR3 regions. Original processing notes: Samples revealed 60 to 70 TRBV and 15 or so TRBJ segments. MiXCR, run by TCRdb on the multiplex PCR reads, gives a single entry per CDR3 protein. Here the V and J calls rest on TCRdb's processing, not on the authors' analysis. Counted here are roughly 260,000 distinct CDR3 sequences, roughly 18% occurring once; the ten biggest clones make up around 13%. The CDR3 is 11 amino acids. Germline V gene lookup returns CDR1 MNHNS and CDR2 SASEGT. Deletions cut 6 bases from V and 9 bases from J, with 9 bases between. The time point: newly diagnosed GD, antithyroid drugs for less than 3 months. PBMC-derived RNA was used for the TCR library. These data were also filed under a second study, of T cells in Graves' hyperthyroidism and ophthalmopathy. That source adds: Patients between 18 and 65 years old had hyperthyroidism, newly diagnosed and lasting under 2 months. Pregnant or lactating patients were excluded, as were those with uncontrolled infection or other autoimmune disease.

The rearrangement links TRBV6-1 to TRBJ2-1, with a possible D match to TRBD1 (6 bases). This clonotype was sampled from a woman aged 25 to 39 with Graves disease. This material consisted of peripheral blood mononuclear cells (PBMCs), taken at new diagnosis, from a patient treated with antithyroid drugs. The CDR3 loop reads CASSQGFEQFF. The CDR3 region has the DNA TGTGCCAGCAGCCAGGGGTTTGAGCAGTTCTTC.